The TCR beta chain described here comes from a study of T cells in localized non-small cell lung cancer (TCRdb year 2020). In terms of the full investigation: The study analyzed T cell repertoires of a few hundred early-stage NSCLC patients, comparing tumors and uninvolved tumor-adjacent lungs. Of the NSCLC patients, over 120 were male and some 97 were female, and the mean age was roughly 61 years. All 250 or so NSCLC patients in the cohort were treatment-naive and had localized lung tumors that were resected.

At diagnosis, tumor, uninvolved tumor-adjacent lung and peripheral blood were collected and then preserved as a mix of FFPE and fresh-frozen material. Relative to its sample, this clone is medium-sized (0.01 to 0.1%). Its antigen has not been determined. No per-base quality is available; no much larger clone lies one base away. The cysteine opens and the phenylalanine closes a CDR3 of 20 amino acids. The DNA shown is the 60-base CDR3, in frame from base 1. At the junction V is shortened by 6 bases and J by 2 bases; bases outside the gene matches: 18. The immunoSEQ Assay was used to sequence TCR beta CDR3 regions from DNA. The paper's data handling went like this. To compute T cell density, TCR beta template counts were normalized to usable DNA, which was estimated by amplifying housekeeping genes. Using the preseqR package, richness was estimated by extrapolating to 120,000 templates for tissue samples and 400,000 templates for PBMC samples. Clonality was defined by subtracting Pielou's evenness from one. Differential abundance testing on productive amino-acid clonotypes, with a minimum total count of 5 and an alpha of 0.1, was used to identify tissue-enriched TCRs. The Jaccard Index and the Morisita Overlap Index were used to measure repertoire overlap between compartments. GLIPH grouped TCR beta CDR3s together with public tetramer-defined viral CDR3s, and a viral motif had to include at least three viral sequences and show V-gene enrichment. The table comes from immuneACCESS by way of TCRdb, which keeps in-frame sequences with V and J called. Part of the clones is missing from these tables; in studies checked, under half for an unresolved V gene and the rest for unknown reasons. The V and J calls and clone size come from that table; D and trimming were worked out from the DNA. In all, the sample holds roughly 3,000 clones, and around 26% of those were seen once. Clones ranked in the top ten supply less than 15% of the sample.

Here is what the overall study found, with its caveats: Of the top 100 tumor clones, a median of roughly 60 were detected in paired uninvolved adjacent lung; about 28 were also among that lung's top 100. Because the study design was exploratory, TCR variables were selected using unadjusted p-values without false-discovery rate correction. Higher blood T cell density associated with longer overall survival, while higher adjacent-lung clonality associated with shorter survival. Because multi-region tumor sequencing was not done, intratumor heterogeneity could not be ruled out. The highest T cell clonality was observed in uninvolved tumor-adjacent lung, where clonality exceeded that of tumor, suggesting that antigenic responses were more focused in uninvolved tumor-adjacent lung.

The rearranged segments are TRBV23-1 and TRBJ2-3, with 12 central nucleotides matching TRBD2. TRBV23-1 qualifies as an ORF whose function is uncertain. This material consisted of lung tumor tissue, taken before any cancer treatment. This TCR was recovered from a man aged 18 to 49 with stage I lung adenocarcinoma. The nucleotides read TGCGCCAGCAGCCAAGCGGTGCCTAGCGGGGGGGCAGGGTTCACAGATACGCAGTATTTT. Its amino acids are CASSQAVPSGGAGFTDTQYF.